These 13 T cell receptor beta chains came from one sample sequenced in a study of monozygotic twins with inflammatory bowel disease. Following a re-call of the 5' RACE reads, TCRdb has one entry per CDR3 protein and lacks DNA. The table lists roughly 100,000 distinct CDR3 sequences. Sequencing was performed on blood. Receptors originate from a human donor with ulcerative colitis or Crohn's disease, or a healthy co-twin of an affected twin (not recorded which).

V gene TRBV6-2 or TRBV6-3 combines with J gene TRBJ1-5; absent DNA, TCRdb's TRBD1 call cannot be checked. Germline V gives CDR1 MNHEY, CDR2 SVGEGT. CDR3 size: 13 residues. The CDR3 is CASSYQPGQPQHF.

The CDR3 is CASSLDLARRTSSYEQYF. This chain links TRBV11-2 with TRBJ2-7; TCRdb outputs TRBD1, but without DNA this stays unchecked. CDR3 length: 18 residues. Germline values: CDR1 SGHAT, CDR2 FQNNGV. Full variable domain (missing parts from reference TRBV11-2 and TRBJ2-7): EAGVAQSPRYKIIEKRQSVAFWCNPISGHATLYWYQQILGQGPKLLIQFQNNGVVDDSQLPKDRFSAERLKGVDSTLKIQPAKLEDSAVYLCASSLDLARRTSSYEQYFGPGTRLTVT.

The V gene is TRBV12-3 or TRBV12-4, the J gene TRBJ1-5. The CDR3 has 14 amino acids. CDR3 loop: CASSFSYSNQPQHF.

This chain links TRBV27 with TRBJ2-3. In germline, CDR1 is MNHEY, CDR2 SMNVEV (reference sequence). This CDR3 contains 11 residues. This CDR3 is CASSSTDTQYF.

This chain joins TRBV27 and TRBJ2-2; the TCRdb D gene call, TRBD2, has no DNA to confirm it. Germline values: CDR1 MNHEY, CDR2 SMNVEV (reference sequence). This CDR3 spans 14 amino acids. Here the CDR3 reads CASSWGLVGGELFF.

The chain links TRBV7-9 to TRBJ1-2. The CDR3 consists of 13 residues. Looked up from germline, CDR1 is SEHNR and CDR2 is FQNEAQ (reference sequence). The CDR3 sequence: CASSLELAYGYTF.

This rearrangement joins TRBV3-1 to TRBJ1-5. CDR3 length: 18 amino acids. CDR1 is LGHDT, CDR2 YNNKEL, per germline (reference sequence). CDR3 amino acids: CASSQRGLGGRGNQPQHF.

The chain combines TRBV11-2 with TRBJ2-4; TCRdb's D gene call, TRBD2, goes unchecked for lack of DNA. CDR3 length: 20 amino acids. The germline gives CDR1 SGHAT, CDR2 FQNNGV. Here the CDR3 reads CASSLLSRSSGGLAKNIQYF. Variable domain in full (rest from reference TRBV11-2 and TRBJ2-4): EAGVAQSPRYKIIEKRQSVAFWCNPISGHATLYWYQQILGQGPKLLIQFQNNGVVDDSQLPKDRFSAERLKGVDSTLKIQPAKLEDSAVYLCASSLLSRSSGGLAKNIQYFGAGTRLSVL.

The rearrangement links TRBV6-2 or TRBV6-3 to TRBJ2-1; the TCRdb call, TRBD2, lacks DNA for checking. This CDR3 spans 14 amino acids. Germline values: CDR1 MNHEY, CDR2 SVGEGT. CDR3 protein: CASTQVGLAGGNFF.

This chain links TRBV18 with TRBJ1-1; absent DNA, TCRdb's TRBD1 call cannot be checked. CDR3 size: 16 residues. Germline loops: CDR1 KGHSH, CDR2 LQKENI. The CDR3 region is CASSPLDRGRNTEAFF.

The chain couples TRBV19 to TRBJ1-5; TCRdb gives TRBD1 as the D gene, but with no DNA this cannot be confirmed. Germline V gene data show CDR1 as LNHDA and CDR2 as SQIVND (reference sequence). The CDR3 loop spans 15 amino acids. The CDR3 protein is CASSIDQGGNQPQHF.

The CDR3 loop reads CASSLRLAGVQTQYF. This rearrangement joins TRBV27 to TRBJ2-5; the TRBD2 assignment by TCRdb is unverifiable without DNA. Germline V lookup: CDR1 MNHEY, CDR2 SMNVEV (reference sequence). The CDR3 loop spans 15 amino acids.

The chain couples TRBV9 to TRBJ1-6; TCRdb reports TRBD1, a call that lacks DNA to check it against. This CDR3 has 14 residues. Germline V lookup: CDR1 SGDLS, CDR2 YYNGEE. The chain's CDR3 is CASSVGGTHSPLHF.